A selection of T cell receptor beta chains follows, all from one sample in a study of T cells in Graves' hyperthyroidism and ophthalmopathy. TCRdb reanalysed the multiplex PCR reads using MiXCR and keeps one entry per CDR3 protein. The sample consists of around 350,000 distinct CDR3 sequences, roughly 15% of them appearing once. Specimen: blood. All receptors come from a young woman with Graves' hyperthyroidism that later progressed to Graves' ophthalmopathy. Both conserved end residues are part of each CDR3. Each record gives: clone size, V gene, J gene, D gene, CDR3 protein, CDR3 DNA. A D gene is named only where the DNA matches it firmly. A row's size may be missing; if present it is once, few, many or a size class.

many	TRBV5-1	TRBJ2-1	TRBD1	CASSLLGTGGRNEQFF	TGCGCCAGCAGCTTGTTAGGGACAGGGGGCCGGAATGAGCAGTTCTTC
few	TRBV4-1	TRBJ2-7	NA	CASSQDVTWERGYEQYF	TGCGCCAGCAGCCAAGACGTTACGTGGGAGAGGGGCTACGAGCAGTACTTC
NA	TRBV3-1	TRBJ2-1	TRBD2	CASSQVGGGAAEQFF	TGTGCCAGCAGCCAAGTCGGCGGGGGGGCTGCTGAGCAGTTCTTC
few	TRBV7-9	TRBJ1-4	NA	CASSFIQGPTEKLFF	TGTGCCAGCAGCTTTATACAGGGCCCGACCGAAAAACTGTTTTTT
many	TRBV7-9	TRBJ2-1	NA	CASSSNDRFVSNEQFF	TGTGCCAGCAGCTCGAACGACAGGTTTGTTAGCAATGAGCAGTTCTTC
many	TRBV2	TRBJ1-5	TRBD1	CASSTPGTGVQPQHF	TGTGCCAGCAGTACCCCCGGGACAGGGGTCCAGCCCCAGCATTTT
many	TRBV12-5	TRBJ2-5	NA	CASGLVRETQYF	TGTGCTAGTGGTTTGGTGAGAGAGACCCAGTACTTC
many	TRBV5-4	TRBJ2-5	TRBD2	CASSLTSGVLQETQYF	TGTGCCAGCAGCCTGACTAGCGGGGTCTTACAAGAGACCCAGTACTTC
many	TRBV7-9	TRBJ1-2	NA	CASSSSAMNYGYTF	TGTGCCAGCAGCTCCTCCGCGATGAACTATGGCTACACCTTC
many	TRBV12-3/TRBV12-4	TRBJ2-7	NA	CASTLKNSHEQYF	TGTGCCAGCACCCTAAAGAACAGCCACGAGCAGTACTTC
NA	TRBV12-3/TRBV12-4	TRBJ1-1	NA	CASSPGKMGTEAFF	TGTGCCAGCAGTCCAGGGAAGATGGGCACTGAAGCTTTCTTT
many	TRBV6-1	TRBJ1-2	TRBD1	CASSRDSINYGYTF	TGTGCCAGCAGCAGGGACAGTATTAACTATGGCTACACCTTC
NA	TRBV28	TRBJ2-7	NA	CASSFLGRTYEQYF	TGTGCCAGCAGTTTTCTGGGCAGGACCTACGAGCAGTACTTC